The sequence of this T cell receptor beta chain was determined in a study of T cells in Graves' hyperthyroidism and ophthalmopathy. This clonotype showed up many times. Germline CDR1 reads DFQATT; CDR2 reads SNEGSKA (reference sequence). Losses at the gene ends were 1 base for V and 6 bases for J; bases not matched to a gene: 5. The CDR3 has 13 amino acids. Researchers took RNA transcripts and amplified the TCR beta CDR3 regions from them. The TCR CDR3 first-round RT-PCR relied on the HTBI primer set. TCRdb called the multiplex PCR reads again in MiXCR, with one record for every CDR3 protein. Of around 350,000 distinct CDR3 sequences listed, around a sixth are singletons.

The specimen sequenced was blood. The chain carries TRBV20-1 and TRBJ2-7; 8 bases line up with TRBD2. The receptor was derived from a woman under 30 with Graves' hyperthyroidism that later progressed to Graves' ophthalmopathy. DNA for the CDR3: TGCAGTGCTAGAGGAGGTAGCGGGATCGAGCAGTACTTC. It translates to CSARGGSGIEQYF.